These 18 T cell receptor beta chains originate from one sample sequenced in a study of beta chain features in type 1 diabetes. Every isolated RNA sample was fully reverse transcribed, so sequencing captured expressed TCRB transcripts. Only in-frame clones appear in the TCRdb table, and some are missing; sequencing was by immunoSEQ multiplex PCR. The sample lists around 340,000 clones, around a fifth occurring once. The sample consisted of naive CD4+ T cells from blood. Receptor source: a young woman in good health.

The CDR3, as DNA: TGTGCCAGCCGCGGACAGGGGGGCTATGGCTACACCTTC. This codes for CASRGQGGYGYTF. The rearrangement joins TRBV6-6 to TRBJ1-2; 10 bases agree with TRBD1. V trimming: 8 bases; J trimming: 4 bases; junction bases outside the gene matches: 4. The length of the CDR3 is 13 residues. Germline lookup yields CDR1 MNHNY and CDR2 SVGAGI (reference sequence).

This rearrangement joins TRBV5-4 to TRBJ2-7; perhaps TRBD2 as D (7 bases). V was pared by 0 bases and J by 6 bases, with 13 bases between. Per the germline V gene, CDR1 is SGHNT and CDR2 is YYREEE (reference sequence). The CDR3 is 14 residues long. Here the CDR3 reads CASSLAGGQREQYF. The DNA of the CDR3 is TGTGCCAGCAGCTTGGCCGGGGGGCAGCGCGAGCAGTACTTC.

This clone was detected a few times. The chain combines TRBV7-9 with TRBJ2-7; D gene unclear. Between the trimmed V and J ends, which lost 5 bases and 3 bases, there was a span of 8 bases. Per germline, CDR1 SEHNR and CDR2 FQNEAQ (reference sequence). This CDR3 is built from 12 residues. Written as DNA, the CDR3 is TGTGCCAGCAGCCATACTGGCTACGAGCAGTACTTC. It yields the protein CASSHTGYEQYF.

The chain recombines TRBV4-1 with TRBJ2-1, with TRBD1 matching over 11 bases. Germline V gene lookup returns CDR1 MGHRA and CDR2 YSYEKL. This CDR3 region has 18 residues. The V segment lost 1 base and the J segment 2 bases; nucleotides outside the gene matches: 7. The CDR3 loop is CASSQGAGQGAPYNEQFF. The CDR3 DNA reads TGCGCCAGCAGCCAAGGAGCCGGACAGGGGGCTCCCTACAATGAGCAGTTCTTC.

This sequence joins TRBV4-3 and TRBJ1-4; D uncertain. CDR1 and CDR2 (germline): LGHNA, YSLEER. The length of the CDR3 is 14 residues. The V gene lost 0 bases and the J gene lost 5 bases, with 7 bases spanning the gap. CDR3 nucleotide sequence: TGCGCCAGCAGCCAAGATCGCGGGAATGAAAAACTGTTTTTT. It yields the protein CASSQDRGNEKLFF.

The rearrangement links TRBV19 to TRBJ1-3; D is perhaps TRBD1 (6 bases). Germline V gene data show CDR1 as LNHDA and CDR2 as SQIVND (reference sequence). V lost 4 bases and J 4 bases, leaving 14 bases between the germline ends. This CDR3 is 15 amino acids long. CDR3 DNA sequence: TGTGCCAGTAGTACGGCCGGGGGGGCCGGAAACACCATATATTTT. Its protein is CASSTAGGAGNTIYF.

The sample holds a few counts of this clone. The CDR3 sequence is CASSRVGGEAFF. CDR3 DNA sequence: TGTGCCAGCAGCCGGGTCGGGGGAGAAGCTTTCTTT. The rearrangement joins TRBV4-2 to TRBJ1-1; tentative D call: TRBD1 (5 bases). The CDR3 covers 12 residues. V was clipped by 4 bases and J by 8 bases, with 11 bases between them. CDR1 is LGHNA and CDR2 is YNFKEQ in the germline V gene.

The chain combines TRBV7-9 with TRBJ2-5, with unresolved D. Germline V gives CDR1 SEHNR, CDR2 FQNEAQ (reference sequence). Trimming shortened V by 5 bases and J by 2 bases, and 12 bases separated the two germline ends. This CDR3 has 14 residues. The DNA of the CDR3 is TGTGCCAGCAGCCCCCGGGTTCTTCAAGAGACCCAGTACTTC. Its translation: CASSPRVLQETQYF.

The chain couples TRBV27 to TRBJ2-3; D call uncertain. The CDR3 length is 13 residues. V lost 6 bases and J 5 bases, leaving 12 bases between the germline ends. Germline CDR1 and CDR2: MNHEY and SMNVEV (reference sequence). CDR3 loop: CASSGSWRDTQYF. CDR3 coding DNA: TGTGCCAGCAGCGGGTCTTGGCGAGATACGCAGTATTTT.

This rearrangement joins TRBV14 to TRBJ2-1; D not resolved. CDR3 length equals 10 residues. V was pared by 1 base and J by 12 bases, with 4 bases between. In germline, CDR1 is SGHDN, CDR2 FVKESK. The CDR3 region has the DNA TGTGCCAGCAGCCAAGGCAGGCAGTTCTTC. Its protein is CASSQGRQFF.

This clone has a handful of counts. The rearrangement joins TRBV2 to TRBJ1-4; D remains unclear. The CDR3 extends over 14 amino acids. Germline V gene lookup returns CDR1 SNHLY and CDR2 FYNNEI. The germline V and J ends were trimmed by 2 bases and 8 bases, with 12 bases remaining between them. The CDR3 sequence: CASSEMDYREKLFF. CDR3 bases: TGTGCCAGCAGTGAAATGGACTACCGAGAAAAACTGTTTTTT.

This clone has only a few counts. The chain joins TRBV11-3 to TRBJ2-1, with TRBD1 matching 7 bases. This CDR3 has 14 amino acids. V lost 7 bases, J lost 7 bases, and 10 bases stayed unmatched. The germline V gene encodes CDR1 SGHNT and CDR2 YENEEA. The CDR3 bases are TGTGCCAGCAACCACGACAGGGTCCAAAATGAGCAGTTCTTC. Encoded protein: CASNHDRVQNEQFF.

This clone was picked up a small number of times. The CDR3 nucleotides are TGTGCCAGCAGCCCAACTAGCGGGGCTGATACGCAGTATTTT. Translated, it gives CASSPTSGADTQYF. This rearrangement joins TRBV7-2 to TRBJ2-3; 10 bases agree with TRBD2. The CDR3 loop spans 14 amino acids. J was trimmed by 6 bases and V by 5 bases; bases with no gene match: 5. CDR1 and CDR2 from the germline V gene are SGHTA and FQGNSA.

A few counts support this clone. The chain links TRBV2 to TRBJ2-7, with no clear D. The V gene's germline CDR1 is SNHLY and CDR2 FYNNEI. Trimming took off 4 bases at V and 2 bases at J, with 6 bases between the two ends. CDR3 length: 12 residues. The CDR3, as DNA: TGTGCCAGCAGTGGTCTAGCCTACGAGCAGTACTTC. The encoded protein is CASSGLAYEQYF.

This chain uses TRBV9 with TRBJ2-1, with D tentatively TRBD2 (5 bases). The germline gives CDR1 SGDLS, CDR2 YYNGEE. V lost 4 bases to trimming and J lost 5 bases, with 16 bases between them. This CDR3 is built from 15 residues. The CDR3 spells CASSPRGFTNNEQFF. DNA for the CDR3: TGTGCCAGCAGCCCCCGGGGATTTACTAACAATGAGCAGTTCTTC.

CDR3 DNA: TGTGCCAGCAGCCAAATGGCGGGACAGGGGTGGAATGAGCAGTTCTTC. This codes for CASSQMAGQGWNEQFF. This chain joins TRBV9 and TRBJ2-1; TRBD1 matches at 10 bases. Trimming removed 4 bases from V and 7 bases from J; junction bases left unmatched: 11. Germline-derived CDR1 and CDR2 are SGDLS and YYNGEE. The length of the CDR3 is 16 residues.

This chain links TRBV11-2 with TRBJ2-7; D is unresolved. Germline CDR1 is SGHAT and CDR2 is FQNNGV. This CDR3 region has 13 residues. Deletions cut 3 bases from V and 1 base from J, with 7 bases between. This CDR3 reads CASSFARSYEQYF. The DNA for the CDR3 is TGTGCCAGCAGCTTCGCCAGGTCCTACGAGCAGTACTTC. The full variable domain, completed using reference TRBV11-2 and TRBJ2-7, is EAGVAQSPRYKIIEKRQSVAFWCNPISGHATLYWYQQILGQGPKLLIQFQNNGVVDDSQLPKDRFSAERLKGVDSTLKIQPAKLEDSAVYLCASSFARSYEQYFGPGTRLTVT.

This CDR3 reads CASSPVGSGRSYNEQFF. In nucleotides, the CDR3 is TGTGCCAGCAGCCCCGTGGGTAGCGGGAGGTCCTACAATGAGCAGTTCTTC. The chain recombines TRBV11-2 with TRBJ2-1; 10 bases agree with TRBD2. CDR3 size: 17 residues. CDR1 is SGHAT, CDR2 FQNNGV, per germline. The V and J ends lost 5 bases and 1 base, in that order; junction bases with no gene match: 8.